Shown below are 23 T cell receptor beta chains from a single sample sequenced in a study of T cell clonality in common variable immunodeficiency. General study results and limits: Reportedly, TCR beta sequences from common variable immunodeficiency showed fewer deletions and N-nucleotide insertions.

Antigens of these TCRs are unknown. Assay used: immunoSEQ multiplex PCR; TCRdb lists only in-frame clones, some missing. This sample carries around 30,000 clones, none of them present only once. Sequenced sample: peripheral blood mononuclear cells. The receptor source for this set is a human donor with common variable immunodeficiency.

To note about this clone: Read coverage stops 3 residues before the CDR3 terminus; the germline J gene supplies the remainder. The chain recombines TRBV2 with TRBJ2-7; D unclear. This CDR3 region has 11 residues. Germline CDR1 is SNHLY and CDR2 is FYNNEI. Trimming left V 6 bases short and J 0 bases short, with 3 bases between. The CDR3 bases that were read are TGTGCCAGCAGACTCTCCTACGAG. It is translated as CASRLSYE. The CDR3 as a whole reads CASRLSYEQYF. Supplemented by reference TRBV2 and TRBJ2-7, the full variable domain reads EPEVTQTPSHQVTQMGQEVILRCVPISNHLYFYWYRQILGQKVEFLVSFYNNEISEKSEIFDDQFSVERPDGSNFTLKIRSTKLEDSAMYFCASRLSYEQYFGPGTRLTVT.

As for this clone: The read ends 3 residues early relative to the CDR3; the germline J gene fills the gap. The V call is TRBV19, the J call TRBJ1-2; no clear D gene. Germline-derived CDR1 and CDR2 are LNHDA and SQIVND (reference sequence). This CDR3 contains 13 residues. CDR3 sequence reads: CASSGETKVRYTF. CDR3 bases read: TGTGCCAGTAGTGGAGAAACTAAGGTCCGC. Full variable domain (remainder filled in from reference TRBV19 and TRBJ1-2): DGGITQSPKYLFRKEGQNVTLSCEQNLNHDAMYWYRQDPGQGLRLIYYSQIVNDFQKGDIAEGYSVSREKKESFPLTVTSAQKNPTAFYLCASSGETKVRYTFGSGTRLTVV.

With respect to this clone: The missing CDR3 end, 3 residues past where the read stops, is filled in from the germline J gene. The V call is TRBV19, the J call TRBJ2-6; TRBD1 agrees at 8 bases. V dropped 7 bases and J dropped 3; count of bases not matched to a gene: 2. Germline V gene data show CDR1 as LNHDA and CDR2 as SQIVND (reference sequence). The CDR3 consists of 14 residues. The CDR3: CASNDRGGANVLTF. Partial CDR3 DNA: TGTGCCAGTAACGACAGGGGTGGGGCCAACGTC.

A word on this clone: The read terminates 3 residues before the CDR3 end, so the remaining end is supplied by the germline J gene. The chain uses TRBV30 and TRBJ1-6; maybe TRBD1 (5 bases). V was trimmed by 4 bases and J by 9 bases, leaving 16 bases between them. CDR1 is GTSNPN, CDR2 SVGIG, per germline (reference sequence). This CDR3 is 14 amino acids long. The part of the CDR3 DNA that was read is TGTGCCTGGACCATTGGGGCAGGGCTTTCACCC. Amino acid sequence: CAWTIGAGLSP. The whole CDR3 region reads CAWTIGAGLSPLHF.

A note on this clone: Read sequence stops 3 residues before the CDR3 end, and the germline J gene provides the missing end. The genes are TRBV5-1 and TRBJ2-7, with D uncertain. Deletions cut 1 base from V and 5 bases from J, with 7 bases between. CDR1 SGHRS and CDR2 YFSETQ come from the germline V gene. The CDR3 spans 12 residues. CDR3 DNA (partial): TGCGCCAGCAGCTTGTCCCAGGACGAG. It yields the protein CASSLSQDE. The full-length CDR3 reads as CASSLSQDEQYF.

With respect to this clone: Coverage ceases 3 residues before the CDR3 finishes, and the germline J gene fills in the end. The rearrangement links TRBV20-1 to TRBJ2-5; TRBD2 agrees at 13 bases. Germline-derived CDR1 and CDR2 are DFQATT and SNEGSKA (reference sequence). The ends lost 6 bases at V and 2 bases at J; junction bases unmatched: 15. The CDR3 sequence is 18 residues long. The sequenced CDR3 bases are TGCAGTGCGAAACTAGCGGGGGGGCTTCTGAGTCCACAAGAGACC. Translated: CSAKLAGGLLSPQET. The entire CDR3 is CSAKLAGGLLSPQETQYF.

Points on this clone: The read terminates 3 residues before the CDR3 end, so the remaining end is supplied by the germline J gene. The chain couples TRBV7-6 to TRBJ2-7, with D uncertain. V was pared by 2 bases and J by 2 bases, with 7 bases between. Germline-derived CDR1 and CDR2 are SGHVS and FNYEAQ. The CDR3 sequence is 13 residues long. The sequenced part of the CDR3 DNA is TGTGCCAGCAGCTTAACCTCTACCTACGAG. Its protein product is CASSLTSTYE. The whole CDR3 is CASSLTSTYEQYF. The variable domain in full, completed from reference TRBV7-6 and TRBJ2-7, reads GAGVSQSPRYKVTKRGQDVALRCDPISGHVSLYWYRQALGQGPEFLTYFNYEAQQDKSGLPNDRFSAERPEGSISTLTIQRTEQRDSAMYRCASSLTSTYEQYFGPGTRLTVT.

This clone was seen only a few times. The read ends 3 residues early relative to the CDR3; the germline J gene fills the gap. The chain combines TRBV7-9 with TRBJ1-2; the D gene is possibly TRBD1 (5 bases). This CDR3 spans 13 amino acids. CDR1 is SEHNR and CDR2 is FQNEAQ in the germline V gene (reference sequence). V was shortened by 5 bases and J by 4 bases, with 11 bases between the two germline ends. The CDR3: CASSATGGYGYTF. Incomplete CDR3 DNA: TGTGCCAGCAGCGCCACGGGGGGCTATGGC.

Note on this clone: The sequence runs out 3 residues before the end of the CDR3; the remainder is reconstructed from the germline J gene. The rearrangement joins TRBV2 to TRBJ1-1; D is unresolved. This CDR3 is 15 amino acids long. In germline, CDR1 is SNHLY, CDR2 FYNNEI. V was clipped by 0 bases and J by 5 bases, with 13 bases between them. CDR3 sequence: CASSEARVVGTEAFF. The covered CDR3 bases are TGTGCCAGCAGTGAAGCTCGGGTCGTTGGGACTGAA.

This clone appeared many times. Read sequence stops 3 residues before the CDR3 end, and the germline J gene provides the missing end. The chain joins TRBV18 to TRBJ2-7; tentatively, D is TRBD1 (5 bases). This CDR3 region has 13 residues. CDR1 and CDR2 (germline): KGHSH, LQKENI. V gave up 2 bases and J gave up 4 bases, with 9 bases separating them. CDR3 region: CASSPGAEYEQYF. The CDR3 DNA, read in part, is TGTGCCAGCTCACCAGGGGCAGAGTACGAG. Together with reference TRBV18 and TRBJ2-7, the CDR3 gives the full variable domain: NAGVMQNPRHLVRRRGQEARLRCSPMKGHSHVYWYRQLPEEGLKFMVYLQKENIIDESGMPKERFSAEFPKEGPSILRIQQVVRGDSAAYFCASSPGAEYEQYFGPGTRLTVT.

This clone was seen at least ten times. The read terminates 3 residues before the CDR3 end, so the remaining end is supplied by the germline J gene. The chain is built from TRBV18 and TRBJ1-6; D remains unclear. With 2 bases removed from V and 7 bases from J, the gap between germline ends came to 12 bases. The CDR3 runs 15 residues. The germline V gene has CDR1 KGHSH and CDR2 LQKENI. The covered CDR3 bases are TGTGCCAGCTCACCAGGTACAGACCTCAATTCACCC. It codes for CASSPGTDLNSP. The complete CDR3 sequence is CASSPGTDLNSPLHF.

This clone was observed a handful of times. The CDR3 extends 3 residues past the end of the read, so its final part is completed from the germline J gene. V gene TRBV7-9 combines with J gene TRBJ1-1; 7 nucleotides match TRBD1. Losses at the gene ends were 3 bases for V and 5 bases for J; bases not matched to a gene: 9. Germline assignment: CDR1 SEHNR and CDR2 FQNEAQ (reference sequence). The CDR3 covers 15 residues. The CDR3 DNA, read in part, is TGTGCCAGCAGCTTTGACCCACTGACAGGGACTGAA. This translates into CASSFDPLTGTE. The whole CDR3 is CASSFDPLTGTEAFF.

This clone was seen at least ten times. The read halts 3 residues ahead of the CDR3 end, with the missing end drawn from the germline J gene. The chain is built from TRBV7-3 and TRBJ2-7, with TRBD2 matching 8 bases. Per the germline V gene, CDR1 is SGHTA and CDR2 is FQGTGA. The V gene end was trimmed by 1 base and the J gene end by 0 bases; junction bases not matched to a gene: 2. The CDR3 consists of 15 residues. CDR3 DNA, as far as it was read: TGTGCCAGCAGCTTAAGCGGGGGGTCCTCCTACGAG. Protein: CASSLSGGSSYE. In full, the CDR3 reads CASSLSGGSSYEQYF.

This clone was counted at least ten times. The missing CDR3 end, 3 residues past where the read stops, is filled in from the germline J gene. The chain links TRBV12-3 or TRBV12-4 to TRBJ2-7, with D unresolved. The CDR3 length is 14 residues. Trimming pared 3 bases from V and 0 bases from J, leaving 9 bases between. CDR3 sequence: CASSFTSDSYEQYF. CDR3 bases read: TGTGCCAGCAGTTTTACGAGCGACTCCTACGAG.

In its sample, this clone was seen many times. The sequence runs out 3 residues before the end of the CDR3; the remainder is reconstructed from the germline J gene. The V gene is TRBV5-1, the J gene TRBJ1-1, with 8 bases identical to TRBD1. Germline trimming cut 4 bases from V and 5 bases from J; bases unmatched to any gene: 4. Per germline, CDR1 SGHRS and CDR2 YFSETQ. The CDR3 contains 13 residues. Incomplete CDR3 DNA: TGCGCCAGCAGCGTGGGACAGGTTACTGAA. This codes for CASSVGQVTE. The entire CDR3 is CASSVGQVTEAFF.

This clone was seen a handful of times. Read data end 3 residues before the CDR3 end; the end is taken from the germline J gene. The chain uses TRBV7-9 and TRBJ2-7, with D possibly matching TRBD1 (5 bases). CDR1 SEHNR and CDR2 FQNEAQ come from the germline V gene (reference sequence). CDR3 length: 15 residues. The V and J ends lost 1 base and 0 bases respectively, with 10 bases between them. The CDR3 bases that were read are TGTGCCAGCAGCTTAGGGCAGGGTGACTCCTACGAG. Translated: CASSLGQGDSYE. The entire CDR3 reads CASSLGQGDSYEQYF.

This clone was detected a few times. The read stops 3 residues short of the end of the CDR3; the missing end is completed from the germline J gene. The chain combines TRBV30 with TRBJ1-1; D call uncertain. The CDR3 is made up of 13 amino acids. V was trimmed by 1 base and J by 0 bases, leaving 6 bases between them. Per the germline V gene, CDR1 is GTSNPN and CDR2 is SVGIG (reference sequence). The CDR3 is CAWSGRLNTEAFF. The sequenced part of the CDR3 DNA is TGTGCCTGGAGTGGGCGGTTGAACACTGAA. Based on the CDR3 plus reference TRBV30 and TRBJ1-1, the full variable domain is SQTIHQWPATLVQPVGSPLSLECTVEGTSNPNLYWYRQAAGRGLQLLFYSVGIGQISSEVPQNLSASRPQDRQFILSSKKLLLSDSGFYLCAWSGRLNTEAFFGQGTRLTVV.

By share, this clone counts as medium-sized (0.01 to 0.1%). The sequence runs out 3 residues before the end of the CDR3; the remainder is reconstructed from the germline J gene. The identical CDR3 is also encoded by other nucleotide sequences in the sample. This chain uses TRBV19 with TRBJ1-5; TRBD1 is a possible D gene (5 bases). The CDR3 contains 16 residues. The germline CDR1 and CDR2 sequences are LNHDA and SQIVND (reference sequence). V lost 0 bases to trimming and J lost 0 bases, with 9 bases between them. The CDR3 bases that were read are TGTGCCAGTAGTATAGAGGCAGGGTATAGCAATCAGCCC. Its translation: CASSIEAGYSNQP. The whole CDR3 protein reads CASSIEAGYSNQPQHF.

This clone was observed a few times. The read finishes 3 residues shy of the CDR3 end, and the germline J gene is used to complete it. The chain carries TRBV7-3 and TRBJ2-2; 9 nucleotides align to TRBD2. This CDR3 is built from 14 residues. V shed 2 bases and J 7 bases; nucleotides not matched to a gene: 2. Germline V lookup: CDR1 SGHTA, CDR2 FQGTGA. The CDR3: CASSLAGGYGELFF. Incomplete CDR3 DNA: TGTGCCAGCAGCTTAGCGGGGGGGTACGGGGAG.

This clone was seen more than once but under ten times. The read halts 3 residues ahead of the CDR3 end, with the missing end drawn from the germline J gene. V is TRBV19 and J is TRBJ2-1; tentatively, D is TRBD2 (6 bases). In germline, CDR1 is LNHDA, CDR2 SQIVND (reference sequence). V lost 4 bases to trimming and J lost 9 bases, with 10 bases between them. This CDR3 contains 12 residues. The CDR3 protein is CASSRRGGEQFF. The CDR3 bases that were read are TGTGCCAGTAGTAGGCGGGGTGGTGAG. Drawing the rest from reference TRBV19 and TRBJ2-1, the complete variable domain is DGGITQSPKYLFRKEGQNVTLSCEQNLNHDAMYWYRQDPGQGLRLIYYSQIVNDFQKGDIAEGYSVSREKKESFPLTVTSAQKNPTAFYLCASSRRGGEQFFGPGTRLTVL.

This clone was detected many times. Read coverage stops 3 residues before the CDR3 terminus; the germline J gene supplies the remainder. V is TRBV12-3 or TRBV12-4 and J is TRBJ2-5, with TRBD1 identical over 11 bases. The junction had 9 bases not matched to a gene; V was cut back by 4 bases and J by 2 bases. The CDR3 covers 17 residues. This CDR3 reads CASSSEWDRGGQETQYF. The part of the CDR3 DNA that was read is TGTGCCAGCAGTTCGGAGTGGGACAGGGGGGGGCAAGAGACC.

Worth noting for this clone: Germline and junction disagree at one end, which may indicate a read error. The read gets to within 3 residues of the CDR3 end, and the germline J gene fills in the rest. The rearrangement links TRBV7-9 to TRBJ1-1; weak D call: TRBD1 (5 bases). This CDR3 spans 13 amino acids. In germline, CDR1 is SEHNR, CDR2 FQNEAQ (reference sequence). CDR3 DNA (partial): TGTTCCAGCAGACTGACAGAAAACACTGAA. Translated: CSSRLTENTE. The entire CDR3 is CSSRLTENTEAFF.

This clone was recorded at least ten times. The junction does not match germline at one end; this may be a read error. The CDR3 end is not reached by the read, which stops 3 residues before it; the germline J gene fills it in. The rearrangement joins TRBV4-2 to TRBJ2-7; possibly TRBD1 for D (6 bases). CDR1 LGHNA and CDR2 YNFKEQ come from the germline V gene. The CDR3 length is 13 residues. CDR3 amino acids: CASSQSQGLEQYF. Incomplete CDR3 DNA: TGCGCCAGCAGCCAATCCCAGGGGCTCGAG.